The 11 T cell receptor beta chains below come from one sample, sequenced in a study of blood T cells in healthy people across ages. For the second PCR, which ran for 7 to 11 cycles, a sample-barcoded 5' primer and a J-beta primer mix were used. TCRdb re-called the 5' RACE reads with MiXCR, one entry per CDR3 protein. The table has around 690,000 distinct CDR3 sequences, under 65% seen once; the top ten hold approximately 37%. The sample comprised blood. All receptors come from a man in his fifties or sixties in good health.

This clonotype was found a few times. The chain uses TRBV5-1 and TRBJ1-1; tentatively, D is TRBD1 (5 bases). CDR1 is SGHRS, CDR2 YFSETQ, per germline. With 1 base removed from V and 1 base from J, the gap between germline ends came to 11 bases. CDR3 length: 15 residues. In DNA, the CDR3 is TGCGCCAGCAGCTTGTTACGGGGCTCGAACACTGAAGCTTTCTTT. Amino acids: CASSLLRGSNTEAFF.

This chain links TRBV10-3 with TRBJ2-5, with TRBD1 identical over 10 bases. The junction had 6 bases not matched to a gene; V was cut back by 0 bases and J by 5 bases. The V gene's germline CDR1 is ENHRY and CDR2 SYGVKD. The CDR3 covers 16 residues. This CDR3 reads CAISESDRGHGETQYF. The CDR3 DNA is TGTGCCATCAGTGAGTCCGACAGGGGGCACGGGGAGACCCAGTACTTC.

The V gene is TRBV6-1, the J gene TRBJ2-5; D is undetermined. This CDR3 spans 13 amino acids. Germline V CDR1 and CDR2: MNHNS, SASEGT. The V end was cut by 3 bases, the J end by 5 bases, with 10 bases between. As DNA, the CDR3 is TGTGCCAGCAGTGACGGGCAGCCCGAGACCCAGTACTTC. As protein: CASSDGQPETQYF.

The chain combines TRBV28 with TRBJ1-2, with 12 bases fitting TRBD1. V lost 5 bases to trimming and J lost 4 bases; unmatched junction nucleotides: 11. The CDR3 contains 17 residues. Germline V gene data show CDR1 as MDHEN and CDR2 as SYDVKM. CDR3 residues: CASSPGTGGNVVYGYTF. CDR3 DNA sequence: TGTGCCAGCAGTCCCGGGACAGGGGGCAATGTTGTCTATGGCTACACCTTC.

This clonotype was recorded a few times. V gene TRBV5-1 combines with J gene TRBJ2-3; 11 bases agree with TRBD1. Trimming cost V 0 bases and J 6 bases; bases outside gene matches: 6. This CDR3 is built from 16 residues. Germline CDR1 is SGHRS and CDR2 is YFSETQ. The CDR3 nucleotides read TGCGCCAGCAGCTTGGAGGGACAGGGGGACGTGGATACGCAGTATTTT. As protein: CASSLEGQGDVDTQYF.

The genes are TRBV12-3 or TRBV12-4 and TRBJ2-7; D is unresolved. CDR3 length equals 12 residues. Trimming left V 6 bases short and J 4 bases short, with 10 bases between. The CDR3 loop is CASRGILYEQYF. CDR3 coding DNA: TGTGCCAGCAGGGGGATCCTTTACGAGCAGTACTTC.

In its sample, this clonotype was seen a few times. The J gene is TRBJ2-5, the V gene TRBV6-6, with D perhaps TRBD2 (7 bases). V was pared by 2 bases and J by 0 bases, with 13 bases between. The CDR3 extends over 16 amino acids. Germline CDR1 and CDR2: MNHNY and SVGAGI (reference sequence). In nucleotides, the CDR3 is TGTGCCAGCAGTTACAGGGGGGGGCTGTACCAAGAGACCCAGTACTTC. It is translated as CASSYRGGLYQETQYF.

This clonotype was counted once. This chain links TRBV20-1 with TRBJ1-4, with D uncertain. Germline-derived CDR1 and CDR2 are DFQATT and SNEGSKA (reference sequence). Trimming took 6 bases from V and 1 from J, leaving 15 bases between them. The CDR3 runs to 15 residues. CDR3 in amino acids: CSAFRAGLTNEKLFF. The CDR3 coding sequence is TGCAGTGCATTCCGGGCCGGGCTAACTAATGAAAAACTGTTTTTT.

The CDR3 sequence: CSARREGSDYGYTF. CDR3 bases: TGCAGTGCTAGACGGGAAGGGTCTGACTATGGCTACACCTTC. The chain combines TRBV20-1 with TRBJ1-2; D call uncertain. Trimming shortened V by 2 bases and J by 3 bases, and 13 bases separated the two germline ends. Germline values: CDR1 DFQATT, CDR2 SNEGSKA (reference sequence). This CDR3 has 14 residues.

This clonotype showed up just once. The chain uses TRBV7-7 and TRBJ2-3; weak D call: TRBD2 (6 bases). CDR1 SSHAT and CDR2 FNYEAQ come from the germline V gene (reference sequence). The CDR3 is 13 amino acids. The germline V and J ends were trimmed by 2 bases and 6 bases, with 9 bases remaining between them. This CDR3 reads CASSLNGGDTQYF. The CDR3 DNA follows: TGTGCCAGCAGCTTAAATGGGGGGGATACGCAGTATTTT.

J is TRBJ2-1 and V is TRBV5-1; TRBD2 matches at 13 bases. With 2 bases clipped from V and 0 bases from J, the junction kept 8 bases outside the gene matches. Per the germline V gene, CDR1 is SGHRS and CDR2 is YFSETQ. The CDR3 consists of 19 residues. For the CDR3, the DNA is TGCGCCAGCAGCTTCCGACTAGCGGGGGGCCCGAGCTCCTACAATGAGCAGTTCTTC. This encodes CASSFRLAGGPSSYNEQFF. The full variable domain, rest sourced from reference TRBV5-1 and TRBJ2-1, is KAGVTQTPRYLIKTRGQQVTLSCSPISGHRSVSWYQQTPGQGLQFLFEYFSETQRNKGNFPGRFSGRQFSNSRSEMNVSTLELGDSALYLCASSFRLAGGPSSYNEQFFGPGTRLTVL.